These 5 T cell receptor beta chains came from one sample sequenced in a study of blood T cell repertoires in COVID-19. Produced via immunoSEQ multiplex PCR; TCRdb's table is partial and in-frame only. This table has under 150,000 clones, around 86% appearing once. Specimen: peripheral blood. The source of these receptors is a woman aged 45-60 years who had recovered from COVID-19.

This rearrangement joins TRBV5-1 to TRBJ2-3; no clear D. In germline, CDR1 is SGHRS, CDR2 YFSETQ. Trimming took off 2 bases at V and 5 bases at J, with 9 bases between the two ends. This CDR3 contains 13 residues. The CDR3 nucleotides read TGCGCCAGCAGCTTAGAGGTAGGAGATACGCAGTATTTT. Translating gives CASSLEVGDTQYF.

The V and J genes are TRBV7-9 and TRBJ1-1; D possibly corresponds to TRBD1 (5 bases). The CDR3 covers 16 residues. CDR1 and CDR2 from the germline V gene are SEHNR and FQNEAQ (reference sequence). Trimming removed 5 bases from V and 0 bases from J, with 16 bases in between. CDR3 sequence reads: CASSPPAGTLNTEAFF. CDR3 nucleotides: TGTGCCAGCAGCCCGCCGGCCGGGACTTTGAACACTGAAGCTTTCTTT.

The chain joins TRBV5-4 to TRBJ2-3; TRBD1 might be the D (5 bases). V dropped 0 bases and J dropped 1 base, with 9 bases sitting between them. CDR3 length equals 15 residues. CDR1 and CDR2 from the germline V gene are SGHNT and YYREEE (reference sequence). CDR3 residues: CASSLAGFGTDTQYF. In nucleotides, the CDR3 is TGTGCCAGCAGCTTGGCAGGGTTCGGCACAGATACGCAGTATTTT.

The rearrangement joins TRBV7-2 to TRBJ2-7; D may be TRBD2 (7 bases). V lost 5 bases to trimming and J lost 2 bases, with 13 bases between them. This CDR3 region has 14 residues. Germline CDR1 SGHTA, CDR2 FQGNSA. CDR3 in amino acids: CASSLWEGAYEQYF. The CDR3 region has the DNA TGTGCCAGCAGCCTATGGGAGGGGGCCTACGAGCAGTACTTC.

This rearrangement joins TRBV5-5 to TRBJ1-3; tentative D call: TRBD1 (6 bases). Between the trimmed V and J ends, which lost 4 bases and 4 bases, there was a span of 12 bases. CDR3 length: 14 residues. Germline lookup yields CDR1 SGHKS and CDR2 YYEKEE (reference sequence). The CDR3, as DNA: TGTGCCAGCAGCAACCGGGACATGGGAAACACCATATATTTT. It translates to CASSNRDMGNTIYF.